This T cell receptor (beta chain) is from a study of PD-L1 blockade in urothelial cancer. Regarding time point: pretreatment peripheral blood. Method: immunoSEQ multiplex PCR; TCRdb's copy keeps in-frame clones and lacks some. This sample yields about 95,000 clones, of which around 87% are seen a single time; 2% belongs to the top ten. The TCR comes from a man between 60 and 75 years old with urothelial cancer. Sequenced here: PBMCs, sampled around atezolizumab (anti-PD-L1) treatment.

CDR3: CASSQALHSPFNQPQHF. The CDR3, as DNA: TGTGCCAGCAGCCAAGCGTTACATTCCCCCTTCAATCAGCCCCAGCATTTT. V and J are TRBV14 and TRBJ1-5; D is unclear. This CDR3 contains 17 residues. In germline, CDR1 is SGHDN, CDR2 FVKESK. V lost 1 base to trimming and J lost 3 bases, with 16 bases between them.